This TCR beta chain was recovered during a study of blood T cells in healthy people across ages. Study-level results: Roughly linearly, TCR beta diversity per million T cells fell as age increased. Investigators treated diversity estimates from one million T cells as underestimates.

Healthy individuals of Caucasian origin from Russia, aged about 6 to 90, served as donors. Donors gave roughly 10 milliliters of peripheral blood apiece. On this clonotype: What it binds is unknown. A read error may explain this, as a much larger clone is one base away.

The authors ran a second PCR of about 7 to 11 cycles using a sample-barcoded 5' primer and a J-beta primer mix. TCRdb analysed the 5' RACE reads with MiXCR anew, one entry per CDR3 protein. The profile shows about a million distinct CDR3 sequences, 51% of them singletons. CDR1 is MNHNY and CDR2 is SVGAGI in the germline V gene (reference sequence). The CDR3 runs 16 residues. V dropped 6 bases and J dropped 0 bases, with 12 bases sitting between them. Sequenced: blood. The chain employs TRBV6-6 and TRBJ2-6; D unresolved. The sequence was collected from an older woman in good health. CDR3 region: CASRDAPGSGANVLTF. DNA of the CDR3: TGTGCCAGCAGAGACGCTCCGGGCTCTGGGGCCAACGTCCTGACTTTC.